Below, 4 T cell receptor beta chains from the same sample are listed, as sequenced in a study of human versus mouse CDR3 diversity and MHC coevolution. Repertoires were generated with immunoSEQ multiplex PCR, while TCRdb's copy carries only in-frame clones and drops some. Found here are about 83,000 clones, less than 95% of them singletons; the top ten hold about 0.15%. The sample consisted of naive CD4+ T cells from blood. Specified subset: CD45RO-negative CD62L-positive naive CD4 T cells. The receptor source for this set is a person between 25 and 70 years old in good health.

CDR3 in DNA: TGTGCCAGCAGCTTGGAGGGGGCCGGCACCTACGAGCAGTACTTC. It encodes CASSLEGAGTYEQYF. The chain has TRBV5-4 and TRBJ2-7; 7 bases line up with TRBD1. Germline loops: CDR1 SGHNT, CDR2 YYREEE (reference sequence). The CDR3 contains 15 residues. J lost 2 bases, V lost 0 bases, and 5 bases had no gene match. The full variable domain, completed using reference TRBV5-4 and TRBJ2-7, is ETGVTQSPTHLIKTRGQQVTLRCSSQSGHNTVSWYQQALGQGPQFIFQYYREEENGRGNFPPRFSGLQFPNYSSELNVNALELDDSALYLCASSLEGAGTYEQYFGPGTRLTVT.

The chain employs TRBV2 and TRBJ1-1; 10 bases map to TRBD1. The CDR3 runs to 17 residues. V trimming: 7 bases; J trimming: 4 bases; junction bases outside the gene matches: 15. Germline values: CDR1 SNHLY, CDR2 FYNNEI. The CDR3 protein is CASMDLGTGASATEAFF. The CDR3 DNA is TGTGCCAGCATGGATTTAGGGACAGGGGCCAGTGCCACTGAAGCTTTCTTT.

The chain employs TRBV18 and TRBJ1-5, with 8 bases aligning to TRBD1. J lost 2 bases, V lost 5 bases, and 8 bases had no gene match. The CDR3 has 16 residues. The germline gives CDR1 KGHSH, CDR2 LQKENI. In nucleotides, the CDR3 is TGTGCCAGCTCAGCCGCAGGGGGCAGGGGCAATCAGCCCCAGCATTTT. Translation: CASSAAGGRGNQPQHF.

This chain uses TRBV27 with TRBJ2-7, with 7 bases matching TRBD2. V was pared by 6 bases and J by 2 bases, with 10 bases of the junction left unmatched. The germline V gene encodes CDR1 MNHEY and CDR2 SMNVEV (reference sequence). The CDR3 runs 15 residues. DNA of the CDR3: TGTGCCAGCAGCCTCAAACGGGACTATCCCTACGAGCAGTACTTC. This sequence encodes CASSLKRDYPYEQYF.